This T cell receptor beta chain is drawn from a study of CD8 T cells in Susac syndrome. Study findings and constraints: A relatively small number of individuals underwent TCR sequencing and HLA analysis.

The trim removed 2 bases at V and 10 bases at J, leaving 6 bases unmatched. Germline lookup yields CDR1 SGDLS and CDR2 YYNGEE. CDR3 length: 15 residues. Roughly 0.5 to 1 ug RNA was reverse transcribed with random hexamers. TCRdb itself ran the immunoSEQ multiplex PCR reads through MiXCR, one entry per CDR3 protein. Found here are roughly 200,000 distinct CDR3 sequences, more than 90% of them singletons; the top ten hold 0.093%. This clonotype was found once. Its antigen is unidentified. Sequenced: CD4+ T cells from PBMCs. The chain combines TRBV9 with TRBJ2-1; 13 nucleotides agree with TRBD2. The sequence derives from a human donor with multiple sclerosis. The CDR3 nucleotides are TGTGCCAGCAGCGTCCGGACTAGCGGGGGCGGGGAGCAGTTCTTC. This translates into CASSVRTSGGGEQFF.